This TCR beta chain was captured in a study of blood T cell repertoires in COVID-19. Study background: The samples span acute and convalescent COVID-19 from the United States, Italy and Spain. PBMCs, B-cell-depleted T cells, or T cells were the source of the cDNA or gDNA that made up the material.

Germline lookup yields CDR1 LGHDT and CDR2 YNNKEL (reference sequence). Between the trimmed V and J ends, which lost 1 base and 4 bases, there was a span of 7 bases. This CDR3 contains 14 residues. In the source study's methods: Counts of nucleated cells, estimated from reference gene primer amplification, were obtained. The method was immunoSEQ multiplex PCR; TCRdb's version includes in-frame clones alone and lacks a portion of them. V and J calls and clone size follow that table, whereas D and trimming were derived from the DNA. The data contain 200,000 or so clones, 70% to 90% of them singletons. Followed longitudinally, the Seattle patients had been enrolled during active infection.

Sequences were obtained from peripheral blood. The TCR comes from a man in his thirties or forties with COVID-19, enrolled during active disease. The chain carries TRBV3-1 (or the pseudogene TRBV3-2) and TRBJ2-2; TRBD1 might be the D (6 bases). CDR3 sequence: CASSQGQVTGELFF. CDR3 sequence (DNA): TGTGCCAGCAGCCAAGGACAGGTCACCGGGGAGCTGTTTTTT.